The source of this T cell receptor beta chain is a study of CXCR3-negative and CXCR3-positive naive CD8 T cells. Study-wide points: Naive cells that were CXCR3-positive had more hydrophobic TRB CDR3s (compared with CXCR3-negative naive cells).

The CDR3 loop spans 16 amino acids. Germline values: CDR1 SGHRS, CDR2 YFSETQ. Via 5' RACE with UMI labels, TRB cDNA libraries were prepared. For each CDR3 protein, TCRdb gives one entry from its re-call of the 5' RACE reads, without DNA. Its table records some 150,000 distinct CDR3 sequences. Notes on this clonotype: The antigen is not known.

The receptor's source is a human donor in good health. Some clones in this sample may be carry-over from other donors' samples. The sequencing sample was made of naive CXCR3+ CD8+ T cells from blood. Sample subset: CD45RO-CCR7+CD27+CD95- naive CD8+ T cells expressing CXCR3 (TNR3+). This chain uses TRBV5-1 with TRBJ2-5; the TRBD2 assignment by TCRdb is unverifiable without DNA. The CDR3 protein is CASSTRPGTPKETQYF.